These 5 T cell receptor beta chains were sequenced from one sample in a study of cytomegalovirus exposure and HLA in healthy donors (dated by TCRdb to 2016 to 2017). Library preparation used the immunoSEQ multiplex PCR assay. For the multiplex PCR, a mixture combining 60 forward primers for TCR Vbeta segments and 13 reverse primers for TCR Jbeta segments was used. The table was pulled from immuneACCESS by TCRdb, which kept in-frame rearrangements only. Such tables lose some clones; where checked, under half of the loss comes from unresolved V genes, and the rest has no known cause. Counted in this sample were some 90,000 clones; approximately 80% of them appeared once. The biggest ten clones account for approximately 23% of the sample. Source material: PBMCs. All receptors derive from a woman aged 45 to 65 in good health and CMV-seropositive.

The CDR3, as DNA: TGCAGCGTTGAAGACGGTAGCTATGGCTACACCTTC. It encodes CSVEDGSYGYTF. This sequence joins TRBV29-1 and TRBJ1-2; D not certain. The CDR3 spans 12 residues. V was trimmed by 0 bases and J by 4 bases, leaving 6 bases between them. Germline V gives CDR1 SQVTM, CDR2 ANQGSEA.

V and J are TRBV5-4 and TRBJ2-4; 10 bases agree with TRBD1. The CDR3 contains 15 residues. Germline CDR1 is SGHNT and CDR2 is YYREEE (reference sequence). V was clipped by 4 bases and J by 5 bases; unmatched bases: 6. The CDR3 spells CASSGLGTGENIQYF. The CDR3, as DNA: TGTGCCAGCAGCGGGCTCGGGACAGGGGAAAACATTCAGTACTTC.

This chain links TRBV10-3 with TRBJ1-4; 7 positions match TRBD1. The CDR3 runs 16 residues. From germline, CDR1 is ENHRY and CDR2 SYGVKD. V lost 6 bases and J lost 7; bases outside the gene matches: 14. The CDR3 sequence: CAISPPRAGGSEKLFF. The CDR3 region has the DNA TGTGCCATCAGCCCGCCGAGGGCAGGGGGGAGTGAAAAACTGTTTTTT.

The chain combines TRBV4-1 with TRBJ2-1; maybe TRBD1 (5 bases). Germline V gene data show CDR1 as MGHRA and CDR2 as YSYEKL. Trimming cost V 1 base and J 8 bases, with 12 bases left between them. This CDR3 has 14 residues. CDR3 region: CASSQGAGWDEQFF. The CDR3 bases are TGCGCCAGCAGCCAAGGGGCAGGGTGGGATGAGCAGTTCTTC.

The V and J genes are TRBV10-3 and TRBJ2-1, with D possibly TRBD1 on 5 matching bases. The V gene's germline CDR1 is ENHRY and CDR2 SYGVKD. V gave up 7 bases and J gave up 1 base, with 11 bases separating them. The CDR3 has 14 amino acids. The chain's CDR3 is CAIKGIGSYNEQFF. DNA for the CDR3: TGTGCCATCAAGGGGATCGGATCCTACAATGAGCAGTTCTTC.